These T cell receptor beta chains were read from a single sample in a study of cytomegalovirus exposure and HLA in healthy donors. Only in-frame clones appear in the TCRdb table, and some are missing; sequencing was by immunoSEQ multiplex PCR. The data show some 80,000 clones, about 95% seen once. The specimen was PBMCs. These receptors were collected from a woman between 18 and 30 years old in good health and CMV-seronegative. The CDR3 runs from the conserved cysteine through the conserved F or W. The D gene is left open where the match is weak. Clone size is shown for a subset of rows, as once, few, many or a class of expanded clone.

d_call,clone_size,j_call,v_call,cdr3_length,cdr3_nt,cdr3_aa
NA,once,TRBJ2-3,TRBV5-1,14,TGCGCCAGCAGCAAAGGGGAAAACACAGATACGCAGTATTTT,CASSKGENTDTQYF
NA,NA,TRBJ1-5,TRBV27,14,TGTGCCAGCGCGGGACGGGTGGGCAATCAGCCCCAGCATTTT,CASAGRVGNQPQHF
NA,NA,TRBJ2-3,TRBV19,15,TGTGCCAGTAGTATAACTAGATTTGGTCCAGATACGCAGTATTTT,CASSITRFGPDTQYF
TRBD1,NA,TRBJ2-1,TRBV5-6,18,TGTGCCAGCAGCTCGGAAACCCCGGGACAGGGGTTCTCGGGTGAGCAGTTCTTC,CASSSETPGQGFSGEQFF
NA,NA,TRBJ2-3,TRBV25-1,13,TGTGCCAGCAGTTCCCACAACGGGGATACGCAGTATTTT,CASSSHNGDTQYF
TRBD2,NA,TRBJ2-7,TRBV28,15,TGTGCCAGCAGTTTAGGAGGAGCGGGGGCCTACGAGCAGTACTTC,CASSLGGAGAYEQYF
NA,NA,TRBJ2-7,TRBV19,16,TGTGCCAGTAGTCCCCGACTAGGCGCGATCCCCTACGAGCAGTACTTC,CASSPRLGAIPYEQYF
TRBD2,NA,TRBJ2-7,TRBV9,15,TGTGCCAGCAGCGTAGCTGAGCGGGAGCTGTACGAGCAGTACTTC,CASSVAERELYEQYF
TRBD1,NA,TRBJ2-7,TRBV7-2,14,TGTGCCAGCAGCTTTTACAGGGGGACCTACGAGCAGTACTTC,CASSFYRGTYEQYF
NA,NA,TRBJ2-7,TRBV6-1,14,TGTGCCAGCAGGGAGGTACTGACCTCCTACGAGCAGTACTTC,CASREVLTSYEQYF
NA,NA,TRBJ2-5,TRBV18,13,TGTGCCAGCTCACCACCGGAGATAGAGACCCAGTACTTC,CASSPPEIETQYF
NA,few,TRBJ1-1,TRBV27,14,TGTGCCAGCAGTTTAGCCGGGGGGAACACTGAAGCTTTCTTT,CASSLAGGNTEAFF
TRBD2,NA,TRBJ2-7,TRBV2,14,TGTGCCAGCAGAGTTAGCGGGTCCCACGCCGAGCAGTACTTC,CASRVSGSHAEQYF
NA,NA,TRBJ1-2,TRBV27,13,TGTGCCAGCAGTTTAAGAGGTATTTATGGCTACACCTTC,CASSLRGIYGYTF
NA,NA,TRBJ2-7,TRBV28,14,TGTGCCAGCAGTTTTATCCATAACGGTTACGAGCAGTACTTC,CASSFIHNGYEQYF
TRBD2,NA,TRBJ2-3,TRBV7-9,14,TGTGCTAAGTGGGAAAGCGGGAGTGCAGATACGCAGTATTTT,CAKWESGSADTQYF
TRBD2,once,TRBJ2-7,TRBV2,13,TGTGCCAGCCTGCGGGAGGTCTGGAACGAGCAGTACTTC,CASLREVWNEQYF
NA,NA,TRBJ2-1,TRBV21-1,14,TGTGCCAGCAGCAATCGGGAGCGGTCCAATGAGCAGTTCTTC,CASSNRERSNEQFF
NA,NA,TRBJ2-7,TRBV2,15,TGTGCCAGCAGGGGAGAACTAGAAACGGGTTACGAGCAGTACTTC,CASRGELETGYEQYF
TRBD2,NA,TRBJ2-5,TRBV2,10,TGTGCCAGCACGGGGGGGACCCAGTACTTC,CASTGGTQYF
TRBD2,NA,TRBJ2-7,TRBV5-1,14,TGCGCCAGCAGATTACTAGCGGGAGGTCGTGAGCAGTACTTC,CASRLLAGGREQYF
TRBD1,NA,TRBJ1-2,TRBV2,14,TGTGCCAGCAGCGTAGGACAGGGTCACTATGGCTACACCTTC,CASSVGQGHYGYTF
TRBD2,NA,TRBJ2-3,TRBV7-6,19,TGTGCCAGCAGCCAAGGACTAGCGGGAGATCAACGGGGGACAGATACGCAGTATTTT,CASSQGLAGDQRGTDTQYF
TRBD1,NA,TRBJ1-2,TRBV6-1,15,TGTGCCAGCAGTGGAGGGACAGGCTTGATGTATGGCTACACCTTC,CASSGGTGLMYGYTF
TRBD1,NA,TRBJ2-7,TRBV5-1,12,TGCGCCAGCAGCTGGACAGGGGACGAGCAGTACTTC,CASSWTGDEQYF
NA,NA,TRBJ2-3,TRBV6-1,14,TGTGCCAGCACTCGCGGGACTAGCACAGATACGCAGTATTTT,CASTRGTSTDTQYF
TRBD1,once,TRBJ1-2,TRBV7-2,15,TGTGCCAGCAGCAAGAGAGGGACAGGGAACGATGGCTACACCTTC,CASSKRGTGNDGYTF
NA,NA,TRBJ1-1,TRBV7-6,15,TGTGCCAGCAGCTTATCCCAGGGTGAGACCACTGAAGCTTTCTTT,CASSLSQGETTEAFF
NA,NA,TRBJ1-1,TRBV11-2,15,TGTGCCAGCAGCTTAGTTGGGGCCCGGAACACTGAAGCTTTCTTT,CASSLVGARNTEAFF